This TCR beta chain appears in the sequencing data of a study of blood T cell repertoires in COVID-19. At the level of the study: PBMCs, B-cell-depleted T cells, or T cells were the source of the cDNA or gDNA that made up the material.

Under the authors' procedure: Estimation of nucleated cell counts relied on the amplification of reference gene primers. TCRdb's table, derived via immunoSEQ multiplex PCR, lists solely in-frame clones and lacks some. The V and J calls and clone size come from that table; D and trimming were worked out from the DNA. The table has some 70,000 clones, 75% to 95% seen once. The receptor comes from a human donor with active COVID-19. The donor label of this sample is uncertain. Sequences were obtained from peripheral blood.

In DNA, the CDR3 is TGTGCCAGCAGCCAACCCGGGACTAGCGACTACGAGCAGTACTTC. It translates to CASSQPGTSDYEQYF. V usage is TRBV3-1 (or the pseudogene TRBV3-2) and J usage is TRBJ2-7, with 10 bases identical to TRBD2. Trimming took 2 bases from V and 3 from J; bases not matched to a gene: 4. This CDR3 spans 15 amino acids. Germline V CDR1 and CDR2: LGHDT, YNNKEL (reference sequence).